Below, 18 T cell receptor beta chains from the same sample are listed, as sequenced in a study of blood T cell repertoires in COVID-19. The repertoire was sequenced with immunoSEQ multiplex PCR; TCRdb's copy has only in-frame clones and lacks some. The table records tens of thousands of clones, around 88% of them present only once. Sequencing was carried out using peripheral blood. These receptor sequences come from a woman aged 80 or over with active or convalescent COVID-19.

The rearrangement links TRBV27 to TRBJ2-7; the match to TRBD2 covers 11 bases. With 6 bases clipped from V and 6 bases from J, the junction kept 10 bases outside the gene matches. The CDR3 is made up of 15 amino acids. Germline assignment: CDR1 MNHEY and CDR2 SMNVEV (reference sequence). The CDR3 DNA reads TGTGCCAGCAGGACTTTAGCGGGGGGGCCGGGCGAGCAGTACTTC. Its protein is CASRTLAGGPGEQYF.

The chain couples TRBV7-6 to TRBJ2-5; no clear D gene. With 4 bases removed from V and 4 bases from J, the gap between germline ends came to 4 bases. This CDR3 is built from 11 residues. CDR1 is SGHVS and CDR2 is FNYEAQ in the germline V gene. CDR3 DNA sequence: TGTGCCAGCAGCTGGCTAGAGACCCAGTACTTC. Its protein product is CASSWLETQYF.

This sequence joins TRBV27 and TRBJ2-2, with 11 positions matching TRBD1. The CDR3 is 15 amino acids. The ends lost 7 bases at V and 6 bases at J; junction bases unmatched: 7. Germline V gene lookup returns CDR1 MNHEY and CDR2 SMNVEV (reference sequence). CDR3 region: CASTRTGGASGELFF. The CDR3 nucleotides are TGTGCCAGCACCAGGACAGGGGGCGCGTCCGGGGAGCTGTTTTTT.

The DNA of the CDR3 is TGTGCCAGCTCACAGCGGGGGCAGGCACGCCAGTACGAGCAGTACTTC. Amino acid sequence: CASSQRGQARQYEQYF. The chain links TRBV18 to TRBJ2-7; 8 nucleotides agree with TRBD2. The CDR3 consists of 16 residues. The J segment lost 4 bases and the V segment lost 4 bases, leaving 12 bases of the junction unmatched. Germline CDR1 and CDR2: KGHSH and LQKENI. Full variable domain (remainder filled in from reference TRBV18 and TRBJ2-7): NAGVMQNPRHLVRRRGQEARLRCSPMKGHSHVYWYRQLPEEGLKFMVYLQKENIIDESGMPKERFSAEFPKEGPSILRIQQVVRGDSAAYFCASSQRGQARQYEQYFGPGTRLTVT.

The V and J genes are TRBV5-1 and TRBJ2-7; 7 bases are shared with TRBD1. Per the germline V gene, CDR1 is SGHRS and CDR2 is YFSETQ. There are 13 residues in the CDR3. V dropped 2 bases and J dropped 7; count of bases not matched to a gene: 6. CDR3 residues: CASSFRGGEEQYF. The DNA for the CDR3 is TGCGCCAGCAGCTTCCGAGGGGGCGAAGAGCAGTACTTC.

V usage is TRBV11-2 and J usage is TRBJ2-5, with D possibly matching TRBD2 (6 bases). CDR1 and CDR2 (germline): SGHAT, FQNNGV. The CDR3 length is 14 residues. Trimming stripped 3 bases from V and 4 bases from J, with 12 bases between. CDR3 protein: CASSFRGSGETQYF. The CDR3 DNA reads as TGTGCCAGCAGCTTTCGGGGGTCTGGAGAGACCCAGTACTTC.

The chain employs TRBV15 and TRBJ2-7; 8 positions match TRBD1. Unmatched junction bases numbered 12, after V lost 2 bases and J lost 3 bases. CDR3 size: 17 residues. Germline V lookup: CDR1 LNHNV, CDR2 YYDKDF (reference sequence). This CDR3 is CATSRPRDRTGNYEQYF. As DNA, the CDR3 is TGTGCCACCAGCAGACCTAGAGACCGGACAGGGAACTACGAGCAGTACTTC.

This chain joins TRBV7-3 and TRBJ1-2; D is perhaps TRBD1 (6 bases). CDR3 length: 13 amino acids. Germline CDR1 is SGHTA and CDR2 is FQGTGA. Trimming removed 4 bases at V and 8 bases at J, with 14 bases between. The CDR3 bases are TGTGCCAGCAGCTCTGGACAGTTCTCCGGCTACACCTTC. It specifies CASSSGQFSGYTF.

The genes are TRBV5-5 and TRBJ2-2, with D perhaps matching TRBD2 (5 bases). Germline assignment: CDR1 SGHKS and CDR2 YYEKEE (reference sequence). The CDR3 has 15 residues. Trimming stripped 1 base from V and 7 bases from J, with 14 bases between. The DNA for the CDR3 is TGTGCCAGCAGCTTGTCGCGGGTTCTAGGCGGGGAGCTGTTTTTT. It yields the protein CASSLSRVLGGELFF. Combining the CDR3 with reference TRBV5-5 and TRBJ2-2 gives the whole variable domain DAGVTQSPTHLIKTRGQQVTLRCSPISGHKSVSWYQQVLGQGPQFIFQYYEKEERGRGNFPDRFSARQFPNYSSELNVNALLLGDSALYLCASSLSRVLGGELFFGEGSRLTVL.

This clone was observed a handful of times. CDR3: CASSQDSGRGVGYTF. The DNA for the CDR3 is TGCGCCAGCAGCCAAGATTCAGGCCGGGGAGTTGGCTACACCTTC. This chain uses TRBV4-1 with TRBJ1-2; D gene unclear. The CDR3 loop spans 15 amino acids. From germline, CDR1 is MGHRA and CDR2 YSYEKL. V lost 0 bases to trimming and J lost 7 bases, with 15 bases between them.

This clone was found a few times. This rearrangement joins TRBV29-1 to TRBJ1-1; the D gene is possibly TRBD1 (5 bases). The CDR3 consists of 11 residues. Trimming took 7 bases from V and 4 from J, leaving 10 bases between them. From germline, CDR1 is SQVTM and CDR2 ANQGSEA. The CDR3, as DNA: TGCAGCGACCAGGGTAGCACTGAAGCTTTCTTT. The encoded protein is CSDQGSTEAFF.

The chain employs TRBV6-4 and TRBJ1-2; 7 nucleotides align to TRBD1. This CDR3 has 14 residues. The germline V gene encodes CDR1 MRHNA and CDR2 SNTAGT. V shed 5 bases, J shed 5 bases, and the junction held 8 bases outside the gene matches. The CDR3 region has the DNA TGTGCCAGCAGTCCCGGGACAGAAGGATATGGCTACACCTTC. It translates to CASSPGTEGYGYTF.

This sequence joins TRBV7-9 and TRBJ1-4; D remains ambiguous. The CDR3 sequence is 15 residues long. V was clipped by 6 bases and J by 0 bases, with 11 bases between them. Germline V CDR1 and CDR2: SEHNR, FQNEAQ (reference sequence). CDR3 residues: CASSSTRATNEKLFF. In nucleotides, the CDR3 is TGTGCCAGCAGTAGTACCCGGGCAACTAATGAAAAACTGTTTTTT.

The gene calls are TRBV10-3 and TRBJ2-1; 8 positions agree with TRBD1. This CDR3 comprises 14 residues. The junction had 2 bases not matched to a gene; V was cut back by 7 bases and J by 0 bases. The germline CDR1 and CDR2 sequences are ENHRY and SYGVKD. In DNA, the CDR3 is TGTGCCATCACCGACAGGGGCTCCTACAATGAGCAGTTCTTC. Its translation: CAITDRGSYNEQFF.

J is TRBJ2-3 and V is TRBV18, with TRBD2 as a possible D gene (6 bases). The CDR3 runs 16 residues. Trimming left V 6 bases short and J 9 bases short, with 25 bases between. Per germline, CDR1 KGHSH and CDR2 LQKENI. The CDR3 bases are TGTGCCAGCTCCCAGTTCGGCGAGCTTAGGGGAGGAACGCAGTATTTT. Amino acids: CASSQFGELRGGTQYF. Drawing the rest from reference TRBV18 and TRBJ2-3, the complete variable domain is NAGVMQNPRHLVRRRGQEARLRCSPMKGHSHVYWYRQLPEEGLKFMVYLQKENIIDESGMPKERFSAEFPKEGPSILRIQQVVRGDSAAYFCASSQFGELRGGTQYFGPGTRLTVL.

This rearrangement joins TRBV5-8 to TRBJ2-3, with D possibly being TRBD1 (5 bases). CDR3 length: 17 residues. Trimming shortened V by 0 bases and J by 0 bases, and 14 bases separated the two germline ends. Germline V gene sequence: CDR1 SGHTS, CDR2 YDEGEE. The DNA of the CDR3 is TGTGCCAGCAGCTTGGGAACAGGCTTAGAAAGCACAGATACGCAGTATTTT. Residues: CASSLGTGLESTDTQYF.

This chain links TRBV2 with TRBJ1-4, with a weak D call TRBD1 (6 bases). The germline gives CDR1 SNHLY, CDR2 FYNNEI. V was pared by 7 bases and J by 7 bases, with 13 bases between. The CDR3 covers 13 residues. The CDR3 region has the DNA TGTGCCAGCACACAGGGTTTGCGTGAAAAACTGTTTTTT. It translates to CASTQGLREKLFF.

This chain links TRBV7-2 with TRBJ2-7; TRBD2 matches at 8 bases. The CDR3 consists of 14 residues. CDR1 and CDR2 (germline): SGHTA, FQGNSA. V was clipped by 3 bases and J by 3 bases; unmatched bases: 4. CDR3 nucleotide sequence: TGTGCCAGCAGCTTTGTGGGACTAGGCTACGAGCAGTACTTC. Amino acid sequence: CASSFVGLGYEQYF. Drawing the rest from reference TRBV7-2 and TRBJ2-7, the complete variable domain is GAGVSQSPSNKVTEKGKDVELRCDPISGHTALYWYRQSLGQGLEFLIYFQGNSAPDKSGLPSDRFSAERTGGSVSTLTIQRTQQEDSAVYLCASSFVGLGYEQYFGPGTRLTVT.